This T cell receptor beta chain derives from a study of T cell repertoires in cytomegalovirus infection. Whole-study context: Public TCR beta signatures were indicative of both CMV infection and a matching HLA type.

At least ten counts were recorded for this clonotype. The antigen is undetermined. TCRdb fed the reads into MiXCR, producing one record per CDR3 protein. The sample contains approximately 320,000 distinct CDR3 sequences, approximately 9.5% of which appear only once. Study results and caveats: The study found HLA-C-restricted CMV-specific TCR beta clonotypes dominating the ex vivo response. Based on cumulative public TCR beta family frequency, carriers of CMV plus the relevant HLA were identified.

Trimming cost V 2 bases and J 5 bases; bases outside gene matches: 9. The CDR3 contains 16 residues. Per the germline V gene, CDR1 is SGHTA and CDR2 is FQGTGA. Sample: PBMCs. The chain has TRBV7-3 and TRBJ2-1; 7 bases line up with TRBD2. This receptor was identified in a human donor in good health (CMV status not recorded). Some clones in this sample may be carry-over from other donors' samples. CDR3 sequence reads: CASSLESGIPHNEQFF. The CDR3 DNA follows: TGTGCCAGCAGCTTAGAGAGCGGGATCCCCCACAATGAGCAGTTCTTC. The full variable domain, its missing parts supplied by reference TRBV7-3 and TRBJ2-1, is GAGVSQTPSNKVTEKGKYVELRCDPISGHTALYWYRQSLGQGPEFLIYFQGTGAADDSGLPNDRFFAVRPEGSVSTLKIQRTERGDSAVYLCASSLESGIPHNEQFFGPGTRLTVL.